This TCR beta chain was identified during a study of beta chain features in type 1 diabetes. Findings and caveats of the study: Shorter TCRB CDR3s, moderately but significantly so, were found in Type 1 diabetes patients in all four CD4+ subsets.

As to this clone: The target antigen is unknown.

In all sorted populations, purity surpassed 95%. The sequenced template was cDNA made from the entire isolated RNA. TCRdb keeps only in-frame clones here, not all; method: immunoSEQ multiplex PCR. Of some 900,000 clones listed, roughly 17% are singletons. The specimen sequenced was naive CD4+ T cells from blood. The receptor's source is a woman between 18 and 29 years old in good health.

In DNA form, the CDR3 reads TGTGCCAGCAGTGACAGGGGCTACAATGAGCAGTTCTTC. It translates to CASSDRGYNEQFF. The chain is built from TRBV25-1 and TRBJ2-1; tentatively, D is TRBD1 (6 bases). Trimming cost V 3 bases and J 3 bases, with 6 bases left between them. This CDR3 spans 13 amino acids. Germline V gene lookup returns CDR1 MGHDK and CDR2 SYGVNS.